Given below is one T cell receptor (beta chain) in context. It has no known antigen specificity. No base-level quality is on record; no much larger clone is a single base apart. Only healthy Caucasian donors were included. The twin cohort comprised three pairs of female monozygotic twins, all aged about 18 to 30 years. Peripheral blood mononuclear cells were the source from which RNA for the TCR libraries was isolated. This specimen comes from a study of identical twins (dated by TCRdb to the mid-2010s). Notes on the research overall: TCR alpha and beta repertoires from monozygotic twins, unrelated adults of various ages and cord blood were deep-sequenced to test whether fetal clonotypes persist. Replicate twin experiments were performed at different times using different library preparation protocols to rule out contamination. The paper's findings and limits, for the study overall: The excess sharing between twins in beta out-of-frame sequences was weaker because fewer shared sequences reduced the signal-to-noise ratio. In monozygotic twins, recombination models systematically underestimated out-of-frame TCR alpha sharing, but the models matched the sharing seen between unrelated individuals. Fewer insertions were carried by abundant cord blood beta clonotypes, a similar but weaker trend appeared in young adult naive repertoires, and no such trend appeared in memory repertoires. Because the same donors could not be followed over many years, conclusions were based on cross-sectional statistical analysis. Compared with coincidental sharing between unrelated individuals, out-of-frame TCR alpha sequences shared between twins showed an excess of sequences with low generation probability. Invariant T cells such as MAIT and iNKT could partly confound zero-insertion analyses, although diverse VJ usage argued against such confounding for most clonotypes.

The CDR3 measures 16 amino acids from cysteine to phenylalanine. Here the CDR3 DNA is all that survives: 48 bases in frame from base 1. The CDR1 and CDR2 encoded by the germline V gene (reference sequence) are SEHNR and FQNEAQ. Trimming takes 3 bases from V and 2 bases from J, and the germline ends sit 17 bases apart. Libraries were made using 5' RACE. The sequencing machine was an Illumina HiSeq 2000. Template switching introduced a universal primer binding site; the final cDNA contained a unique molecular identifier, enabling accurate counting of TCR cDNA molecules. Specific primers in the conserved constant-segment region were used to synthesize first-strand cDNA for the TCR alpha and beta chains. To control for contamination, every cDNA library was double barcoded, receiving both a SMART-Mk sample barcode and Illumina barcodes. Two successive PCR steps introduced TruSeq adapter sequences along with Illumina sample barcodes. The TCR alpha and beta cDNA libraries were sequenced on the Illumina HiSeq platform using custom primers. As for how the authors treated the data: Raw reads were processed with MiGEC to extract unique molecular identifiers, and MiXCR was used to determine CDR3 positions. For each individual, recombination models were inferred using an EM algorithm with the repgenHMM and IGoR tools. The analysis of shared clonotypes was done with the tcR package in R, with sharing normalized by the product of cloneset sizes. To study raw recombination without the effects of thymic and clonal selection, out-of-frame nonproductive sequences were analyzed. TCRdb reworked the public reads: Q25 trimming with fastp, MiXCR clone assembly, productive beta chains retained. Rows are combined by CDR3 protein, so each entry shows the most common genes and DNA. TCRdb, not the authors, supplied the V and J calls. This sample gives 450,000 to 650,000 distinct CDR3 sequences in total; 7.5% to 10% of them show up just once. Together, the top ten hold roughly 3% of the sample.

The same data also went into a second study, on yellow fever vaccine responses in identical twins. The second study reports: The authors reported that the T cell response to vaccination in identical twins appeared partly convergent and partly personalized. In the study, vaccine-responding T cell clones were precisely tracked in identical twins.

The sequenced material came from PBMCs. The receptor was isolated from a woman aged 18-29 years in good health. This chain joins TRBV7-9 to TRBJ2-7; a tentative D call is TRBD2 (6 bases match). The CDR3 corresponds to CASSLVRATSTYEQYF. The nucleotide sequence reads as follows: TGTGCCAGCAGCTTGGTCCGGGCCACTAGCACCTACGAGCAGTACTTC.